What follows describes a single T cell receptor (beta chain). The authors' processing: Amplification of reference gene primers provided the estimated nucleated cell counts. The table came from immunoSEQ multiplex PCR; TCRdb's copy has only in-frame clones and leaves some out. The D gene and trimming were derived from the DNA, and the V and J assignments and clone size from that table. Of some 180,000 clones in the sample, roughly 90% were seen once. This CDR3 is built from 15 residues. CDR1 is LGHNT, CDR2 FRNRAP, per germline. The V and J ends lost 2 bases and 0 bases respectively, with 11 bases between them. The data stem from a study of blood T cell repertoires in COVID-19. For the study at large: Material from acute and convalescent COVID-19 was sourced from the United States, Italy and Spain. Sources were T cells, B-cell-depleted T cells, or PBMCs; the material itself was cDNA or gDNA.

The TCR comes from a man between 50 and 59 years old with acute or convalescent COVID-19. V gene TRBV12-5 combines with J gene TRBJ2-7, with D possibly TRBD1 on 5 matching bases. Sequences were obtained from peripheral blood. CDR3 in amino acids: CASGLLAGRSYEQYV. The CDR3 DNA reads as TGTGCTAGTGGTTTGTTGGCAGGGCGCTCCTACGAGCAGTACGTC.